These T cell receptor beta chains were read from a single sample in a study of OX40 agonist ivuxolimab in advanced cancers. Clones were read by immunoSEQ multiplex PCR, and TCRdb kept only the in-frame ones, dropping some. Of about 93,000 clones listed, 90% to 95% were seen once; the top ten hold approximately 2.4%. This specimen consisted of CD4+ or CD8+ T cells sorted from blood, obtained in a trial of the OX40 agonist ivuxolimab. Receptors were obtained from an adult with an advanced solid tumor such as melanoma, head and neck, liver or kidney cancer. Each CDR3 is given with its conserved first and last residue. The D gene is left open where the match is weak. For some rows the clone size is stated as once, few or many, or as a class when expanded; others skip it.

V	J	size	D	DNA	CDR3
TRBV11-2	TRBJ1-6	NA	NA	TGTGCCAGCAGCTTGGGGGCAGCCTCCTCCTATAATTCACCCCTCCACTTT	CASSLGAASSYNSPLHF
TRBV5-6	TRBJ2-7	NA	TRBD1	TGTGCCAGCAGCTTTGGGACAGGCTACGAGCAGTACTTC	CASSFGTGYEQYF
TRBV5-6	TRBJ2-7	NA	NA	TGTGCCAGCAGCAAGGACACAGTAACCTACGAGCAGTACTTC	CASSKDTVTYEQYF
TRBV7-6	TRBJ2-2	once	TRBD2	TGTGCCAGCAGCTTAGCGTCCCTAGCGGGAGACACCGGGGAGCTGTTTTTT	CASSLASLAGDTGELFF
TRBV7-9	TRBJ1-2	NA	NA	TGTGCCAGCAGCGAGGGGGTCCGGGACTATGGCTACACCTTC	CASSEGVRDYGYTF
TRBV15	TRBJ2-2	NA	NA	TGTGCCACCAGCAGAGATTACCGGGACCAGCGCACCGGGGAGCTGTTTTTT	CATSRDYRDQRTGELFF
TRBV15	TRBJ2-1	once	NA	TGTGCCACCAGAGGGGCTATCTCCTACAATGAGCAGTTCTTC	CATRGAISYNEQFF
TRBV19	TRBJ2-7	NA	NA	TGTGCCAGTAGTATCGAGAGTTCGGGGGCGGGCCAGGAGTACTTC	CASSIESSGAGQEYF
TRBV7-2	TRBJ2-3	NA	NA	TGTGCCAGCAACCACATGGGGCGTCCAGATACGCAGTATTTT	CASNHMGRPDTQYF
TRBV27	TRBJ2-2	NA	NA	TGTGCCAGCATGCGGGGGCCCGGGGAGCTGTTTTTT	CASMRGPGELFF